The entry that follows covers one T cell receptor beta chain sequence. Its antigen is unidentified. One junction end disagrees with the germline gene, perhaps due to a read error. In the original processing: With immunoSEQ giving junction-only sequences and no quality scores, filtering differed. Repertoires were generated with immunoSEQ multiplex PCR, while TCRdb's copy carries only in-frame clones and drops some. V and J calls and clone size follow that table, whereas D and trimming were derived from the DNA. The sample consists of about 2 million clones, approximately 95% of them appearing once. These data come from a study of shared clonotypes between healthy human individuals. Study-wide points: Exclusively blood specimens were collected; tissue repertoires likely differ.

CDR3 size: 17 residues. Germline V lookup: CDR1 SGHNT, CDR2 YYREEE (reference sequence). This sequence was found in a young man in good health. The chain carries TRBV5-4 and TRBJ1-2; D is uncertain. Sequenced: naive CD4+ T cells sorted from blood. Subset meaning: CD45RA+ positively selected. The CDR3 DNA sequence: TGTGCCAGCAGCGCGGAATTGGGTGTAGGATTGAACTACGGCTACACCTTC. Its translation is CASSAELGVGLNYGYTF.